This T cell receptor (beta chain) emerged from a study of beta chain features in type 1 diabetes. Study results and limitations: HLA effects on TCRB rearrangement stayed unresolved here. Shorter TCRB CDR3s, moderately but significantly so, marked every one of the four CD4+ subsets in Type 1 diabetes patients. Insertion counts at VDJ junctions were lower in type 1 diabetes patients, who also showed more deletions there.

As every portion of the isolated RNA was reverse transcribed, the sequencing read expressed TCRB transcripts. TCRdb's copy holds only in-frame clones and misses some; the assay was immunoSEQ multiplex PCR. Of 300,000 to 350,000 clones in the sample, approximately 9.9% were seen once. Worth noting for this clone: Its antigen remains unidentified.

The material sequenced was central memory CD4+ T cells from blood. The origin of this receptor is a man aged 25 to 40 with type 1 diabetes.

The CDR3 coding sequence is TGTGCCAGCAGTTTCCGCGGGGCCGGAAAAGCCGGGGAGCTGTTTTTT. It encodes CASSFRGAGKAGELFF. The chain uses TRBV6-5 and TRBJ2-2; possibly TRBD2 for D (6 bases). With 4 bases removed from V and 6 bases from J, the gap between germline ends came to 18 bases. This CDR3 spans 16 amino acids. Germline CDR1 and CDR2: MNHEY and SVGAGI.